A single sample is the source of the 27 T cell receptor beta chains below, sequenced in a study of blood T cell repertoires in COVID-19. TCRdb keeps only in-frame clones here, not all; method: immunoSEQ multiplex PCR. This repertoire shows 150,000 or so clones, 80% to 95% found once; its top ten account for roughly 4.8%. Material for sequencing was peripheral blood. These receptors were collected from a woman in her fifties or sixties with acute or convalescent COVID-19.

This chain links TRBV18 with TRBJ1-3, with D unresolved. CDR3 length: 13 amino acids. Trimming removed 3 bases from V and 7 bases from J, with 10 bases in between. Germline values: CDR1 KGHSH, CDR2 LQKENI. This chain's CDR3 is CASSPGEWNTIYF. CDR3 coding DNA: TGTGCCAGCTCACCGGGCGAATGGAACACCATATATTTT.

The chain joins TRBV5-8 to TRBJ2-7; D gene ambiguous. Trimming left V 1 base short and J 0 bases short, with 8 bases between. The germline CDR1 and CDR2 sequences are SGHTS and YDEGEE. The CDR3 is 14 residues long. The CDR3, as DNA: TGTGCCAGCAGCTTGCGCCCGAGCTCCTACGAGCAGTACTTC. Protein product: CASSLRPSSYEQYF.

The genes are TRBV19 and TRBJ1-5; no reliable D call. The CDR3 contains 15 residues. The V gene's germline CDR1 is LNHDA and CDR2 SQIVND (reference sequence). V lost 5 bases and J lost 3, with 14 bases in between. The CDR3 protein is CASSGRRETNQPQHF. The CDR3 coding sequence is TGTGCCAGTAGTGGAAGAAGGGAGACCAATCAGCCCCAGCATTTT.

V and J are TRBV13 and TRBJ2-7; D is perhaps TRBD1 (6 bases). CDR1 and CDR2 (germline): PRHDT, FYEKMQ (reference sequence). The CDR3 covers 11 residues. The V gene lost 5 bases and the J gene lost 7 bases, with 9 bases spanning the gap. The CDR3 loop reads CASSQGSEQYF. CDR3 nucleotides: TGTGCCAGCAGCCAGGGGAGTGAGCAGTACTTC.

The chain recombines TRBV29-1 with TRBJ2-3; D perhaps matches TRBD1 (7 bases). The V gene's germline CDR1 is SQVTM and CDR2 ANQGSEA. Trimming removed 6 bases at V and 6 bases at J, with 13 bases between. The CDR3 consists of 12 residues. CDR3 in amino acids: CSVRTGGDTQYF. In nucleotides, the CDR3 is TGCAGCGTCCGGACAGGAGGGGATACGCAGTATTTT.

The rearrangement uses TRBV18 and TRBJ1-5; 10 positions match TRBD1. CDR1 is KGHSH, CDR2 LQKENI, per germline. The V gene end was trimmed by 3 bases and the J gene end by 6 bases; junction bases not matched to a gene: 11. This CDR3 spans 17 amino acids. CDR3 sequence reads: CASSPQSSRTGGQPQHF. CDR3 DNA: TGTGCCAGCTCACCCCAATCTTCAAGGACAGGGGGTCAGCCCCAGCATTTT. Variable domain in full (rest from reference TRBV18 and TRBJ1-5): NAGVMQNPRHLVRRRGQEARLRCSPMKGHSHVYWYRQLPEEGLKFMVYLQKENIIDESGMPKERFSAEFPKEGPSILRIQQVVRGDSAAYFCASSPQSSRTGGQPQHFGDGTRLSIL.

The CDR3: CAITEDRNNEQFF. In DNA, the CDR3 is TGTGCCATCACCGAGGACAGAAACAATGAGCAGTTCTTC. V and J are TRBV10-3 and TRBJ2-1, with D possibly matching TRBD1 (6 bases). The CDR3 covers 13 residues. The germline V and J ends were trimmed by 7 bases and 5 bases, with 12 bases remaining between them. From germline, CDR1 is ENHRY and CDR2 SYGVKD.

DNA for the CDR3: TGTGCCAGCAGGCCCGGGACAGAGGCCTACGAGCAGTACTTC. It is translated as CASRPGTEAYEQYF. The chain combines TRBV21-1 with TRBJ2-7; TRBD1, the table's D call, lacks a check against the DNA. TRBV21-1 is tagged as a pseudogene. The CDR3 has 14 amino acids.

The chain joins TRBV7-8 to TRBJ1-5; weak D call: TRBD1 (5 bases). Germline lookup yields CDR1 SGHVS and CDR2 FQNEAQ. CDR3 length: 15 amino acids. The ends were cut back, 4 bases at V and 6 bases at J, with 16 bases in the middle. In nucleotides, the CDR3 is TGTGCCAGCAGCTCCATCGGGGGGAACGGTCAGCCCCAGCATTTT. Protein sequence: CASSSIGGNGQPQHF.

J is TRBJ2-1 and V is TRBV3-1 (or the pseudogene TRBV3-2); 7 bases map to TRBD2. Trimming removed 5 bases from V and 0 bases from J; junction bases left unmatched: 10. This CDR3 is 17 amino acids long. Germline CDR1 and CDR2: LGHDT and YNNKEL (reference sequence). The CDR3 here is CASSESSGASSYNEQFF. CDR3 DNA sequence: TGTGCCAGCAGCGAAAGCAGCGGGGCTAGCTCCTACAATGAGCAGTTCTTC.

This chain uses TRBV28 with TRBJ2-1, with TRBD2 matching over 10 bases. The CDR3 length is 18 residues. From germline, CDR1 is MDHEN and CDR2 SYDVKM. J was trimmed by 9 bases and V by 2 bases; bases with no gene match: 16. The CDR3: CASSLTLNYGLADGEQFF. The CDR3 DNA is TGTGCCAGCAGTTTAACGCTCAATTATGGACTAGCGGATGGTGAGCAGTTCTTC.

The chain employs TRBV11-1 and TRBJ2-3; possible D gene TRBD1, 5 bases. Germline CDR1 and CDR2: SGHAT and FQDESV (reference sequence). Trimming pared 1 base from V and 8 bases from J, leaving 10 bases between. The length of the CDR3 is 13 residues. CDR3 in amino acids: CASSLEFQGTQYF. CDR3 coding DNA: TGTGCCAGCAGCTTAGAGTTTCAGGGTACGCAGTATTTT.

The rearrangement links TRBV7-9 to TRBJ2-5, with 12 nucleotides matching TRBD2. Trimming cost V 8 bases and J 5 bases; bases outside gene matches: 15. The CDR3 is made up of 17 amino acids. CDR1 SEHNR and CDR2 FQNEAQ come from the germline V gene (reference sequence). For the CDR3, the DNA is TGTGCCAGCCCCAGTGGGCTAGCGGGAGGGCCGGGGGAGACCCAGTACTTC. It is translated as CASPSGLAGGPGETQYF.

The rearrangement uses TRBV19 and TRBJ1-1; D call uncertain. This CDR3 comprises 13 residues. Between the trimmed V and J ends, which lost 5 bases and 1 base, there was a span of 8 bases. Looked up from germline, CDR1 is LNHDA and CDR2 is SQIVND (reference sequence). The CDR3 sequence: CASSFGGNTEAFF. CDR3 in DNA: TGTGCCAGTAGTTTTGGAGGGAACACTGAAGCTTTCTTT.

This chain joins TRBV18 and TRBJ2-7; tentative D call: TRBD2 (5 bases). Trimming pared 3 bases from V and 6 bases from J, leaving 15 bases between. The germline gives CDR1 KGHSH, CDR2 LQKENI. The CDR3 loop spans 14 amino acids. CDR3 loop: CASSPNGVTGEQYF. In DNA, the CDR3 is TGTGCCAGCTCACCTAACGGGGTAACGGGCGAGCAGTACTTC.

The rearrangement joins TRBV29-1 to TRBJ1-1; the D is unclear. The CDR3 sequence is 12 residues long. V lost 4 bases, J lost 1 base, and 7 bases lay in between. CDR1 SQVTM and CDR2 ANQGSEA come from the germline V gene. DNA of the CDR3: TGCAGCGTTGGTCGAGAGAACACTGAAGCTTTCTTT. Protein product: CSVGRENTEAFF. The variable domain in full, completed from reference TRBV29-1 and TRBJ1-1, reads SAVISQKPSRDICQRGTSLTIQCQVDSQVTMMFWYRQQPGQSLTLIATANQGSEATYESGFVIDKFPISRPNLTFSTLTVSNMSPEDSSIYLCSVGRENTEAFFGQGTRLTVV.

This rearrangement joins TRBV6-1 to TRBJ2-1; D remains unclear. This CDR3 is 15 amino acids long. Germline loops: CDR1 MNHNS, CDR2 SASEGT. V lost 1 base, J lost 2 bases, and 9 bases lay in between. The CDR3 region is CASSEDSNPYNEQFF. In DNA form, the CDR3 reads TGTGCCAGCAGTGAAGACAGTAACCCCTACAATGAGCAGTTCTTC.

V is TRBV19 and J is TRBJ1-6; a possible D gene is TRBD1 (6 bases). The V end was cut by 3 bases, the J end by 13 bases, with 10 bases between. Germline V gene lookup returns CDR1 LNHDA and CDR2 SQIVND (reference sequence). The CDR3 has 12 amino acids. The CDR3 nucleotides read TGTGCCAGTAGTATTATTCAGGGGCCCCTCCACTTT. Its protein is CASSIIQGPLHF. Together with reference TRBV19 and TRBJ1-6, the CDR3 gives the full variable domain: DGGITQSPKYLFRKEGQNVTLSCEQNLNHDAMYWYRQDPGQGLRLIYYSQIVNDFQKGDIAEGYSVSREKKESFPLTVTSAQKNPTAFYLCASSIIQGPLHFGNGTRLTVT.

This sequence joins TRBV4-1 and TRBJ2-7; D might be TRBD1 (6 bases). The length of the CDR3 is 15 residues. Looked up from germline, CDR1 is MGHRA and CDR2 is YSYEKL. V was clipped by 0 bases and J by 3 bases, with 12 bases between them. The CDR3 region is CASSQDRTENYEQYF. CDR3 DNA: TGCGCCAGCAGCCAAGATAGGACAGAGAACTACGAGCAGTACTTC.

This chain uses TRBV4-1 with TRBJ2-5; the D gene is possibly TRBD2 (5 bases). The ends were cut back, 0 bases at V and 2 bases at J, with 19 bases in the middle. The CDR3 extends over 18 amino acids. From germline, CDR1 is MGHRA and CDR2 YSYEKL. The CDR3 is CASSQDSTRAFRQETQYF. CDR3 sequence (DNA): TGCGCCAGCAGCCAAGATAGTACTAGAGCGTTTCGGCAAGAGACCCAGTACTTC.

For the CDR3, the DNA is TGTGCCAGCACCTCTCCCGGGACAGGAGCCTACGAGCAGTACTTC. Translated, it gives CASTSPGTGAYEQYF. The J gene is TRBJ2-7, the V gene TRBV28; 8 bases line up with TRBD1. Losses at the gene ends were 7 bases for V and 2 bases for J; bases not matched to a gene: 10. The CDR3 length is 15 residues. Germline assignment: CDR1 MDHEN and CDR2 SYDVKM.

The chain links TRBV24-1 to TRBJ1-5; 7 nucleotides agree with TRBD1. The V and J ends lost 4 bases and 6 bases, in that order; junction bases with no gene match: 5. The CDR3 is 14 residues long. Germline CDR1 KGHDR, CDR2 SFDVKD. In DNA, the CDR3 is TGTGCCACCAGTGACTCCACAGGGGTTCAGCCCCAGCATTTT. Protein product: CATSDSTGVQPQHF.

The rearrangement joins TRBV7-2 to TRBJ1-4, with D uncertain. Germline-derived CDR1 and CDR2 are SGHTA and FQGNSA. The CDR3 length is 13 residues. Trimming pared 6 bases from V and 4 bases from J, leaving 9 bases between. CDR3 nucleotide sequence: TGTGCCAGCAGGGGCAGAAGTAATGAAAAACTGTTTTTT. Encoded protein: CASRGRSNEKLFF.

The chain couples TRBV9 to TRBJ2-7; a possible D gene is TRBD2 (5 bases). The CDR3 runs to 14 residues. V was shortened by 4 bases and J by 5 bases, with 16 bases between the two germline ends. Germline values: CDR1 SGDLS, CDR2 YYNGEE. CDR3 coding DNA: TGTGCCAGCAGCCCCGGAGGCAGGTGGGACGAGCAGTACTTC. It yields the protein CASSPGGRWDEQYF.

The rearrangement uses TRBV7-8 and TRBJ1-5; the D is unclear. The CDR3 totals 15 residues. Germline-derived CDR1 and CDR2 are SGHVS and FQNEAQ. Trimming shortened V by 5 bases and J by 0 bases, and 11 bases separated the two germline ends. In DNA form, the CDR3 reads TGTGCCAGCAGCGCATTCAGTAATAGCAATCAGCCCCAGCATTTT. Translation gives CASSAFSNSNQPQHF.

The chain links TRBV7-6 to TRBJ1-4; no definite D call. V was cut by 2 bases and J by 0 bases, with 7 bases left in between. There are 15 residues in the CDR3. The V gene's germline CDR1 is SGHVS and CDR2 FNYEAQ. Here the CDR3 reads CASSLTRSTNEKLFF. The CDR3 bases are TGTGCCAGCAGCTTAACAAGATCAACTAATGAAAAACTGTTTTTT.

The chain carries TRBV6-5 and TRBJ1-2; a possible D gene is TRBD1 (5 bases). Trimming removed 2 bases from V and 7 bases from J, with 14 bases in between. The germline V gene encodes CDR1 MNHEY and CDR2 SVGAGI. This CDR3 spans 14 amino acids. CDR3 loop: CASSYTSRQGGYTF. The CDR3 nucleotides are TGTGCCAGCAGTTACACGAGCCGGCAGGGTGGCTACACCTTC.